This T cell receptor beta chain was observed in a study of identical twins. Study-wide points: There was an excess of low generation probability in the out-of-frame alpha sequences that twins shared. Cord blood beta clonotypes that were abundant carried fewer insertions, and memory repertoires showed no such trend.

Carrying unique molecular identifiers, the cDNA also gained a universal primer site through template switching. TCRdb redid the calling of the 5' RACE reads with MiXCR, one entry per CDR3 protein. The sample shows roughly 1.6 million distinct CDR3 sequences, about 32% of them seen only once. Trimming stripped 2 bases from V and 0 bases from J, with 11 bases between. CDR1 LGHDT and CDR2 YNNKEL come from the germline V gene (reference sequence). There are 15 residues in the CDR3. With respect to this clonotype: The antigen is undetermined.

The TCR comes from a newborn girl in good health. This chain connects TRBV3-1 to TRBJ2-7; D is unclear. Sequenced sample: cord blood. DNA for the CDR3: TGTGCCAGCAGCCAAAGGATCGACTTCTCCTACGAGCAGTACTTC. This encodes CASSQRIDFSYEQYF.